Listed here are 32 T cell receptor beta chains from one sample, sequenced in a study of OX40 agonist ivuxolimab in advanced cancers. Using immunoSEQ multiplex PCR, the repertoire was profiled, and TCRdb retains in-frame clones only, with some absent. Counted here are 55,000 to 70,000 clones, over 80% occurring once; the ten biggest clones make up less than 4%. This specimen was CD4+ or CD8+ T cells sorted from blood, taken in a trial of the OX40 agonist ivuxolimab. These receptors were collected from an adult with an advanced solid tumor such as melanoma, head and neck, liver or kidney cancer.

This clone was picked up one time. The chain combines TRBV19 with TRBJ2-4; 7 bases are shared with TRBD1. The CDR3 totals 14 residues. Trimming cost V 3 bases and J 6 bases; bases outside gene matches: 5. Germline V gives CDR1 LNHDA, CDR2 SQIVND (reference sequence). The CDR3 DNA is TGTGCCAGTAGTATGGGGGCAGGGGGAAACATTCAGTACTTC. Translating gives CASSMGAGGNIQYF.

The CDR3 region is CASSQGAGVSSGANVLTF. DNA for the CDR3: TGTGCCAGCAGCCAAGGGGCAGGGGTCAGCTCTGGGGCCAACGTCCTGACTTTC. V and J are TRBV4-2 and TRBJ2-6, with a possible D match to TRBD1 (6 bases). The V end was cut by 1 base, the J end by 0 bases, with 13 bases between. The germline CDR1 and CDR2 sequences are LGHNA and YNFKEQ. The CDR3 runs to 18 residues.

V usage is TRBV7-2 and J usage is TRBJ2-5; D is unclear. The length of the CDR3 is 12 residues. Deletions cut 3 bases from V and 4 bases from J, with 6 bases between. The germline V gene encodes CDR1 SGHTA and CDR2 FQGNSA. CDR3 protein: CASSLSRETQYF. The CDR3, as DNA: TGTGCCAGCAGCTTGTCCCGAGAGACCCAGTACTTC.

This clone appeared once. Other DNA sequences in the same sample also yield this CDR3. The rearrangement joins TRBV7-2 to TRBJ1-1; TRBD1 matches 8 bases. V lost 4 bases to trimming and J lost 3 bases; unmatched junction nucleotides: 1. The CDR3 covers 13 residues. The V gene's germline CDR1 is SGHTA and CDR2 FQGNSA. The CDR3 protein is CASSSQGDTEAFF. For the CDR3, the DNA is TGTGCCAGCAGCTCACAGGGGGACACTGAAGCTTTCTTT.

This chain uses TRBV10-3 with TRBJ2-5, with D hard to call. The CDR3 has 12 residues. V gave up 5 bases and J gave up 5 bases, with 9 bases separating them. The germline V gene encodes CDR1 ENHRY and CDR2 SYGVKD. In nucleotides, the CDR3 is TGTGCCATCAGTCTGGATGGGGAGACCCAGTACTTC. It translates to CAISLDGETQYF.

The gene calls are TRBV6-5 and TRBJ1-6; the D gene is possibly TRBD1 (5 bases). Germline loops: CDR1 MNHEY, CDR2 SVGAGI. Trimming cost V 5 bases and J 10 bases, with 12 bases left between them. The length of the CDR3 is 13 residues. As DNA, the CDR3 is TGTGCCAGCAGTCCGGGGGTTAACTCACCCCTCCACTTT. Translated, it gives CASSPGVNSPLHF.

The V and J genes are TRBV7-2 and TRBJ2-7, with TRBD1 as a possible D gene (6 bases). The CDR3 length is 15 residues. CDR1 and CDR2 (germline): SGHTA, FQGNSA. The V end was cut by 4 bases, the J end by 0 bases, with 13 bases between. CDR3 nucleotide sequence: TGTGCCAGCAGCTCAGGACAGAGAGTCTCCTACGAGCAGTACTTC. As protein: CASSSGQRVSYEQYF.

The chain employs TRBV27 and TRBJ1-2; the D is unclear. V shed 2 bases and J shed 3 bases, with 10 bases lying between them. Per the germline V gene, CDR1 is MNHEY and CDR2 is SMNVEV (reference sequence). This CDR3 region has 14 residues. The CDR3 nucleotides read TGTGCCAGCAGTTTAGGTTGGCGAGACTATGGCTACACCTTC. It yields the protein CASSLGWRDYGYTF.

This rearrangement joins TRBV5-1 to TRBJ2-3; TRBD2 is a possible D gene (6 bases). This CDR3 region has 12 residues. The V and J ends lost 4 bases and 4 bases respectively, with 7 bases between them. Germline CDR1 and CDR2: SGHRS and YFSETQ. The CDR3 protein is CASSRLADTQYF. As DNA, the CDR3 is TGCGCCAGCAGCAGACTAGCAGATACGCAGTATTTT.

This chain connects TRBV7-9 to TRBJ1-4; no clear D. Between the trimmed V and J ends, which lost 2 bases and 7 bases, there was a span of 5 bases. Germline V CDR1 and CDR2: SEHNR, FQNEAQ (reference sequence). The CDR3 contains 12 residues. This CDR3 is CASSLRSEKLFF. CDR3 in DNA: TGTGCCAGCAGCTTAAGATCTGAAAAACTGTTTTTT.

The chain carries TRBV7-9 and TRBJ1-1; D unresolved. The CDR3 consists of 11 residues. Trimming stripped 4 bases from V and 8 bases from J, with 8 bases between. Germline V gene data show CDR1 as SEHNR and CDR2 as FQNEAQ (reference sequence). The CDR3 DNA follows: TGTGCCAGCAGCTCCCTGATGGAAGCTTTCTTT. This encodes CASSSLMEAFF.

The V gene is TRBV30, the J gene TRBJ1-2; D is ambiguous. The CDR3 is 15 amino acids. Germline CDR1 is GTSNPN and CDR2 is SVGIG (reference sequence). The ends were cut back, 0 bases at V and 4 bases at J, with 15 bases in the middle. The CDR3 region has the DNA TGTGCCTGGAGTGTCGCTAGGAGTCGGGCCTATGGCTACACCTTC. Its translation: CAWSVARSRAYGYTF.

The chain uses TRBV19 and TRBJ2-1; 8 nucleotides match TRBD2. The CDR3 totals 16 residues. Germline V lookup: CDR1 LNHDA, CDR2 SQIVND (reference sequence). The trim removed 6 bases at V and 6 bases at J, leaving 13 bases unmatched. The CDR3 sequence is CASSGGGQSGTNEQFF. Here the CDR3 DNA reads TGTGCCAGTAGCGGGGGGGGACAAAGTGGAACCAATGAGCAGTTCTTC.

The chain employs TRBV9 and TRBJ2-3, with D perhaps matching TRBD1 (8 bases). Between the trimmed V and J ends, which lost 0 bases and 6 bases, there was a span of 20 bases. Germline V gene lookup returns CDR1 SGDLS and CDR2 YYNGEE. The CDR3 sequence is 17 residues long. CDR3 protein: CASSVEGTGGGIDTQYF. CDR3 in DNA: TGTGCCAGCAGCGTAGAAGGGACAGGCGGGGGTATCGATACGCAGTATTTT.

The V and J genes are TRBV7-3 and TRBJ1-1, with 7 bases aligning to TRBD1. Germline V gene data show CDR1 as SGHTA and CDR2 as FQGTGA. This CDR3 region has 13 residues. Trimming took 5 bases from V and 1 from J; bases not matched to a gene: 1. The CDR3, as DNA: TGTGCCAGCAGCCGGACAGGGAACACTGAAGCTTTCTTT. Amino acids: CASSRTGNTEAFF.

The DNA for the CDR3 is TGTGCCAGTATCAATCTAAGGGCAGGATCTCAGCCCCAGCATTTT. Translation: CASINLRAGSQPQHF. J is TRBJ1-5 and V is TRBV19; D is unclear. The CDR3 is 15 residues long. The germline gives CDR1 LNHDA, CDR2 SQIVND (reference sequence). Trimming pared 7 bases from V and 6 bases from J, leaving 19 bases between.

The V gene is TRBV18, the J gene TRBJ2-1; 11 bases match TRBD2. Germline CDR1 reads KGHSH; CDR2 reads LQKENI. V trimming: 3 bases; J trimming: 7 bases; junction bases outside the gene matches: 11. This CDR3 is built from 17 residues. The CDR3 sequence is CASSPYVSGGALNEQFF. The CDR3 DNA follows: TGTGCCAGCTCACCCTACGTTAGCGGGGGGGCTTTAAATGAGCAGTTCTTC. The variable domain in full, with the rest retrieved from reference TRBV18 and TRBJ2-1, is NAGVMQNPRHLVRRRGQEARLRCSPMKGHSHVYWYRQLPEEGLKFMVYLQKENIIDESGMPKERFSAEFPKEGPSILRIQQVVRGDSAAYFCASSPYVSGGALNEQFFGPGTRLTVL.

V usage is TRBV6-5 and J usage is TRBJ2-7; D is uncertain. CDR3 size: 15 residues. Trimming stripped 0 bases from V and 3 bases from J, with 12 bases between. CDR1 and CDR2 from the germline V gene are MNHEY and SVGAGI. As DNA, the CDR3 is TGTGCCAGCAGTTACTCGAACCCCGGCCGCTACGAGCAGTACTTC. The encoded protein is CASSYSNPGRYEQYF.

This clone was seen more than once but under ten times. CDR3 nucleotide sequence: TGTGCCTGGAGTCGGGACAGGGGATACGAGCAGTACTTC. This translates into CAWSRDRGYEQYF. The V gene is TRBV30, the J gene TRBJ2-7; 10 bases align to TRBD1. With V trimmed by 2 bases and J by 4 bases, 2 bases remained unmatched. This CDR3 region has 13 residues. CDR1 GTSNPN and CDR2 SVGIG come from the germline V gene (reference sequence).

This clone was seen more than once but under ten times. The chain has TRBV2 and TRBJ1-1; D gene uncertain. The germline gives CDR1 SNHLY, CDR2 FYNNEI. V gave up 4 bases and J gave up 10 bases, with 16 bases separating them. The CDR3 extends over 13 amino acids. DNA for the CDR3: TGTGCCAGCAGTGGGTCAGGCGCTAGCGGAGCTTTCTTT. Residues: CASSGSGASGAFF.

The chain is built from TRBV5-1 and TRBJ2-7; possible D gene TRBD1, 5 bases. Trimming pared 3 bases from V and 4 bases from J, leaving 8 bases between. CDR1 is SGHRS and CDR2 is YFSETQ in the germline V gene. The CDR3 runs to 12 residues. This CDR3 is CASSYDSYEQYF. The CDR3 nucleotides are TGCGCCAGCAGCTATGACAGTTACGAGCAGTACTTC. The full variable domain, rest sourced from reference TRBV5-1 and TRBJ2-7, is KAGVTQTPRYLIKTRGQQVTLSCSPISGHRSVSWYQQTPGQGLQFLFEYFSETQRNKGNFPGRFSGRQFSNSRSEMNVSTLELGDSALYLCASSYDSYEQYFGPGTRLTVT.

The chain links TRBV9 to TRBJ2-1; a weak D match, TRBD2 (5 bases). V was clipped by 0 bases and J by 1 base, with 8 bases between them. The CDR3 covers 15 residues. Germline CDR1 is SGDLS and CDR2 is YYNGEE. The CDR3 spells CASSVVTGSYNEQFF. CDR3 DNA: TGTGCCAGCAGCGTAGTTACGGGATCCTACAATGAGCAGTTCTTC.

DNA of the CDR3: TGTGCCAGCAGTTACCGTTCGGGGGATACGCAGTATTTT. Translating it yields CASSYRSGDTQYF. The chain employs TRBV6-5 and TRBJ2-3; tentatively, D is TRBD2 (5 bases). CDR1 and CDR2 (germline): MNHEY, SVGAGI. The CDR3 sequence is 13 residues long. The germline V and J ends were trimmed by 2 bases and 6 bases, with 9 bases remaining between them.

The chain couples TRBV5-4 to TRBJ2-1, with TRBD1 identical over 8 bases. In germline, CDR1 is SGHNT, CDR2 YYREEE (reference sequence). Trimming at V came to 4 bases and at J to 8 bases, leaving 5 bases not matched to a gene. The CDR3 runs to 13 residues. The CDR3 protein is CASSKTGGYEQFF. CDR3 nucleotides: TGTGCCAGCAGCAAAACAGGGGGGTATGAGCAGTTCTTC.

The chain carries TRBV5-1 and TRBJ2-5; 8 bases fit TRBD1. The CDR3 runs to 15 residues. Germline values: CDR1 SGHRS, CDR2 YFSETQ. Unmatched junction bases numbered 9, after V lost 4 bases and J lost 4 bases. The chain's CDR3 is CASSNQGAGGETQYF. The CDR3 DNA reads TGCGCCAGCAGCAACCAGGGGGCTGGGGGAGAGACCCAGTACTTC.

In this sample, this clone turned up a few times. V and J are TRBV11-3 and TRBJ1-6; D remains unclear. CDR3 length: 13 amino acids. Trimming shortened V by 1 base and J by 7 bases, and 5 bases separated the two germline ends. Germline CDR1 and CDR2: SGHNT and YENEEA. CDR3 in DNA: TGTGCCAGCAGCTTAGTATCCAATTCACCCCTCCACTTT. It specifies CASSLVSNSPLHF.

This sequence joins TRBV7-9 and TRBJ2-1, with D hard to call. The CDR3 has 12 amino acids. V lost 1 base, J lost 10 bases, and 8 bases lay in between. Looked up from germline, CDR1 is SEHNR and CDR2 is FQNEAQ (reference sequence). The chain's CDR3 is CASSLGSQEQFF. In DNA, the CDR3 is TGTGCCAGCAGCTTAGGATCCCAGGAGCAGTTCTTC.

The chain joins TRBV29-1 to TRBJ2-1, with 10 bases matching TRBD2. The CDR3 length is 17 residues. J lost 0 bases, V lost 2 bases, and 7 bases had no gene match. Germline-derived CDR1 and CDR2 are SQVTM and ANQGSEA. CDR3 nucleotide sequence: TGCAGCGTTGAAATAGCGGGGGGCTACAGCTCCTACAATGAGCAGTTCTTC. Its protein is CSVEIAGGYSSYNEQFF.

The chain couples TRBV6-1 to TRBJ2-7; 10 nucleotides align to TRBD2. The CDR3 is 15 residues long. Germline CDR1 MNHNS, CDR2 SASEGT. V gave up 2 bases and J gave up 4 bases; unmatched junction bases: 5. The CDR3 reads CASSETSGGAYEQYF. Written as DNA, the CDR3 is TGTGCCAGCAGTGAAACGAGCGGGGGGGCTTACGAGCAGTACTTC.

The chain couples TRBV6-4 to TRBJ2-7; 9 nucleotides agree with TRBD1. CDR1 is MRHNA, CDR2 SNTAGT, per germline. This CDR3 is 15 amino acids long. The V gene end was trimmed by 7 bases and the J gene end by 3 bases; junction bases not matched to a gene: 10. In DNA, the CDR3 is TGTGCCAGCATCCCCGACCGGGGACAGGGCTACGAGCAGTACTTC. This gives the protein CASIPDRGQGYEQYF.

The chain couples TRBV7-2 to TRBJ1-5; a weak D match, TRBD1 (6 bases). Trimming took off 1 base at V and 4 bases at J, with 11 bases between the two ends. Germline loops: CDR1 SGHTA, CDR2 FQGNSA. The CDR3 sequence is 15 residues long. The CDR3 region has the DNA TGTGCCAGCAGCTTAGAGACAGGTACGAATCAGCCCCAGCATTTT. It specifies CASSLETGTNQPQHF.

The count of this clone is one. This chain links TRBV5-5 with TRBJ2-7; 9 positions agree with TRBD1. CDR1 is SGHKS and CDR2 is YYEKEE in the germline V gene (reference sequence). The CDR3 has 14 residues. With 6 bases clipped from V and 5 bases from J, the junction kept 9 bases outside the gene matches. The CDR3 protein is CASNRQGGRDEQYF. The CDR3 bases are TGTGCCAGCAACAGACAGGGGGGTCGGGACGAGCAGTACTTC.